Described below is a single T cell receptor beta chain sequence and its context. Produced via immunoSEQ multiplex PCR; TCRdb's table is partial and in-frame only. Among 200,000 or so clones listed, approximately 83% were seen once. This entry belongs to a study of blood T cell repertoires in COVID-19. Looking at the study overall: Researchers got acute and convalescent COVID-19 samples from the United States, Italy and Spain. PBMCs, B-cell-depleted T cells, or T cells provided the cDNA or gDNA that made up the material.

CDR3 length equals 13 residues. Germline CDR1 reads SEHNR; CDR2 reads FQNEAQ (reference sequence). Trimming took 4 bases from V and 6 from J, leaving 10 bases between them. Input material: peripheral blood. This clonotype was sampled from a woman aged 30 to 39 who had recovered from COVID-19. The V gene is TRBV7-9, the J gene TRBJ1-5; tentative D call: TRBD1 (5 bases). DNA for the CDR3: TGTGCCAGCAGCTGGGGGGAGGTTCAGCCCCAGCATTTT. Translation: CASSWGEVQPQHF.